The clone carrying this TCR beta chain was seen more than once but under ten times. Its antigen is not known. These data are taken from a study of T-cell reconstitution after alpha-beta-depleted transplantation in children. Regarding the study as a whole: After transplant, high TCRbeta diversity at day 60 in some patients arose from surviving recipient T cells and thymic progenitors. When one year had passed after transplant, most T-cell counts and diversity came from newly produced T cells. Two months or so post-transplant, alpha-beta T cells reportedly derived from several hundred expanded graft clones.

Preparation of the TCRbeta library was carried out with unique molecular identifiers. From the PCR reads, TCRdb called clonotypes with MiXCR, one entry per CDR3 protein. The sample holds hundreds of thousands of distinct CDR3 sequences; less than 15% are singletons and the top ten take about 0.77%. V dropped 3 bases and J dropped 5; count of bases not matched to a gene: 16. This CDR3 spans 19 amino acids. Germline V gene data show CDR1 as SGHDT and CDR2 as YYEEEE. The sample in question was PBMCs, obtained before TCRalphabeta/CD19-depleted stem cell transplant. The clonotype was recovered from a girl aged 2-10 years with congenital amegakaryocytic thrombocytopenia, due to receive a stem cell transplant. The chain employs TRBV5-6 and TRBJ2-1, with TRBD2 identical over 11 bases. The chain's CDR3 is CASSSAIKSSGRQHNEQFF. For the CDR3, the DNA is TGTGCCAGCAGCTCAGCTATCAAATCTAGCGGGAGGCAACACAATGAGCAGTTCTTC.